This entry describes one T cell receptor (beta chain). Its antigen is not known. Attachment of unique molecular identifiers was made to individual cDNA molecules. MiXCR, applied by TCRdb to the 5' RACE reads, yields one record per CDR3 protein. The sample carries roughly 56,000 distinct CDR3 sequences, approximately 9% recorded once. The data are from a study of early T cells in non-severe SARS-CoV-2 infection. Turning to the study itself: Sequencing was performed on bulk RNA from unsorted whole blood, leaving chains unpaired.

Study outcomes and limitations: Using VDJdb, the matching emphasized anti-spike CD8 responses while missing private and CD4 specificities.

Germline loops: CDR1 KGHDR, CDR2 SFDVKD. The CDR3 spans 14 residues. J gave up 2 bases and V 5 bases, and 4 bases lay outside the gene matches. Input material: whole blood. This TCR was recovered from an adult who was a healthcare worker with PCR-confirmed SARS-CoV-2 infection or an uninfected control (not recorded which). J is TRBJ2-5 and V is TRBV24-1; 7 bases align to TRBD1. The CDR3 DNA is TGTGCCACCAGTGCACAGGGGAAACAAGAGACCCAGTACTTC. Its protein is CATSAQGKQETQYF.